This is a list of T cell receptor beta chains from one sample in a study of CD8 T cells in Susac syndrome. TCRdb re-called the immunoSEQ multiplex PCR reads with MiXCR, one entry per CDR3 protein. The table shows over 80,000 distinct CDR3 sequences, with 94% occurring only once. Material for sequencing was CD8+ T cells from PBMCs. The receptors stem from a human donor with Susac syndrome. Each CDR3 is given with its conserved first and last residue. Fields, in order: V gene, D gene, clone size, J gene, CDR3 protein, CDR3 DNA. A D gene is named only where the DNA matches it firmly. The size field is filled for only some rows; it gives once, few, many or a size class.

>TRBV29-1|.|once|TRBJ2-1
CSVVWPTSYNEQFF
TGCAGCGTCGTATGGCCCACCTCCTACAATGAGCAGTTCTTC
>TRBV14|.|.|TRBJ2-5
CASSQEAGAYQETQYF
TGTGCCAGCAGCCAAGAGGCAGGAGCGTACCAAGAGACCCAGTACTTC
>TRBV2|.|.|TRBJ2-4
CASSTPLGLKNIQYF
TGTGCCAGCAGCACTCCCCTCGGACTGAAAAACATTCAGTACTTC
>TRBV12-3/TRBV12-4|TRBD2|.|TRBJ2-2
CASCGSSNTGELFF
TGTGCCAGCTGCGGGAGTTCGAACACCGGGGAGCTGTTTTTT
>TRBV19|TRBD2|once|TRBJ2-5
CASKTGLAGMETQYF
TGTGCCAGTAAAACGGGACTAGCGGGAATGGAGACCCAGTACTTC
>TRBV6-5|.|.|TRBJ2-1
CASSSPAGTSSYNEQFF
TGTGCCAGCAGTTCCCCAGCCGGGACATCTAGCTACAATGAGCAGTTCTTC
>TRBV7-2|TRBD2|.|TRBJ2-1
CASSLVGGDNEQFF
TGTGCCAGCAGCTTAGTGGGAGGGGACAATGAGCAGTTCTTC
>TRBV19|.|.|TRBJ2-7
CASRRRRDHSYEQYF
TGTGCCAGTAGGAGGCGGCGGGACCACTCCTACGAGCAGTACTTC
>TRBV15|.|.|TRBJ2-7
CATSRETTISYEQYF
TGTGCCACCAGCAGGGAGACTACTATCTCCTACGAGCAGTACTTC
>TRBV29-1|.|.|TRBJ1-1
CSVGQNTEAFF
TGCAGCGTTGGACAGAACACTGAAGCTTTCTTT
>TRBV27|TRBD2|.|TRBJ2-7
CASNGAGGSYEQYF
TGTGCCAGCAACGGAGCGGGAGGTTCCTACGAGCAGTACTTC
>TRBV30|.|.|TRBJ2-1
CAWTRGAGVNEQFF
TGTGCCTGGACCCGGGGAGCGGGCGTAAATGAGCAGTTCTTC
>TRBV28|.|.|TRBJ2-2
CASSFRAVPGELFF
TGTGCCAGCAGTTTCAGAGCGGTACCCGGGGAGCTGTTTTTT
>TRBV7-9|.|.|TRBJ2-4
CASSSDPENIQYF
TGTGCCAGCAGCTCGGACCCTGAAAACATTCAGTACTTC
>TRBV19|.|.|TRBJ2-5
CASNNRKQETQYF
TGTGCCAGTAATAACAGAAAGCAAGAGACCCAGTACTTC
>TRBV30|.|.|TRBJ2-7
CAWGPGLGSYEQYF
TGTGCCTGGGGACCGGGACTGGGATCCTACGAGCAGTACTTC